This TCR beta chain derives from a study of shared T cell receptors in the human thymus. TCRdb's copy holds only in-frame clones and misses some; the assay was immunoSEQ multiplex PCR. This table holds about 610,000 clones, around nine tenths found once. This CDR3 comprises 15 residues. Germline V gene sequence: CDR1 SNHLY, CDR2 FYNNEI. The V and J ends lost 8 bases and 3 bases respectively, with 19 bases between them. In addition, the sample was reused for a study of human thymus T cells.

The sequence was obtained from a boy younger than two with a congenital heart defect. The chain carries TRBV2 and TRBJ1-2; D not resolved. The sample consisted of thymocytes. DNA of the CDR3: TGTGCCAGCCCTAGGCCGGGAGGCAGCCACTATGGCTACACCTTC. Translating it yields CASPRPGGSHYGYTF.